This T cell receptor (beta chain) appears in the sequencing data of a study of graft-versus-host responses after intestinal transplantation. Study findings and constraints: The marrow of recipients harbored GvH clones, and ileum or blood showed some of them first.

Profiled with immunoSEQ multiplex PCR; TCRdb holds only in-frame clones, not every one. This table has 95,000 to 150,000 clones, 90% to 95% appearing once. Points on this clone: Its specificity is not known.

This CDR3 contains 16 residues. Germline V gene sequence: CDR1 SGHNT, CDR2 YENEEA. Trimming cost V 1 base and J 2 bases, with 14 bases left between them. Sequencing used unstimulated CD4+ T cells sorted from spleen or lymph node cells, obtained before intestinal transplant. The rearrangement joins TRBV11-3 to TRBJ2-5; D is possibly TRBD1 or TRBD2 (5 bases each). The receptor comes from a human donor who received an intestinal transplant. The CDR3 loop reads CASSLGGVAGQETQYF. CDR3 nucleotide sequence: TGTGCCAGCAGCTTAGGAGGGGTAGCCGGACAAGAGACCCAGTACTTC.